This entry is about one T cell receptor beta chain. Its antigen remains unknown. The data derive from a study of blood T cells in healthy people across ages. Findings and caveats of the study: PBMCs left unsorted prevented a conclusive naive versus antigen-experienced comparison. The percentage of naive T cells correlated strongly with TCR beta diversity.

Then a second PCR, running roughly 7 to 11 cycles, was carried out with a sample-barcoded 5' primer and a J-beta primer mix. MiXCR, applied by TCRdb to the 5' RACE reads, yields one record per CDR3 protein. The repertoire consists of approximately 810,000 distinct CDR3 sequences, with 29% occurring once and the leading ten covering roughly 17%. Sequenced: blood. The TCR originated in a woman of 80 years or more in good health.

The CDR3 DNA follows: TGTGCCAGCAGTTTCAGCAGTAAAGGAGCAGATACGCAGTATTTT. Translation gives CASSFSSKGADTQYF. J is TRBJ2-3 and V is TRBV28, with D hard to call. CDR3 length equals 15 residues. Germline loops: CDR1 MDHEN, CDR2 SYDVKM. V lost 3 bases and J lost 4, with 14 bases in between.